The 24 T cell receptor beta chains in this list originate from one sample, sequenced in a study of cytomegalovirus exposure and HLA in healthy donors (dated by TCRdb to the late 2010s). Libraries were constructed by the immunoSEQ multiplex PCR assay. For the multiplex PCR, a mixture combining 60 forward primers for TCR Vbeta segments and 13 reverse primers for TCR Jbeta segments was used. Drawn from immuneACCESS, this table holds only the in-frame rearrangements with V and J called that TCRdb kept. Clones are partly lost; checked studies trace under half to an unresolved V gene and leave the rest unexplained. The table for this sample lists 75,000 to 100,000 clones; approximately 72% of them were counted only once. Together, the top ten hold roughly 3% of the sample. Source material: PBMCs. These receptors all come from a female donor in good health and CMV-seropositive.

In the case of this clone: Different DNA sequences within this sample yield the same CDR3. The gene calls are TRBV18 and TRBJ1-2; 7 bases align to TRBD1. V shed 3 bases and J 2 bases; nucleotides not matched to a gene: 0. Germline V gene sequence: CDR1 KGHSH, CDR2 LQKENI. The CDR3 contains 13 residues. The chain's CDR3 is CASSPDRNYGYTF. The CDR3 DNA reads TGTGCCAGCTCACCGGACAGGAACTATGGCTACACCTTC.

This rearrangement joins TRBV18 to TRBJ1-2; D perhaps matches TRBD1 (6 bases). This CDR3 is 14 amino acids long. Trimming removed 3 bases at V and 7 bases at J, with 15 bases between. In germline, CDR1 is KGHSH, CDR2 LQKENI. DNA of the CDR3: TGTGCCAGCTCACCGGAGCAGGGGCTTGGTGGCTACACCTTC. Amino acids: CASSPEQGLGGYTF.

The chain is built from TRBV7-6 and TRBJ2-1, with D perhaps TRBD2 (5 bases). V lost 4 bases and J lost 3, with 13 bases in between. This CDR3 has 15 residues. Germline-derived CDR1 and CDR2 are SGHVS and FNYEAQ. The CDR3 bases are TGTGCCAGCAGCTCAAGTTTCGGGGTCTACAATGAGCAGTTCTTC. Protein product: CASSSSFGVYNEQFF. The complete variable domain, with remaining parts taken from reference TRBV7-6 and TRBJ2-1, reads GAGVSQSPRYKVTKRGQDVALRCDPISGHVSLYWYRQALGQGPEFLTYFNYEAQQDKSGLPNDRFSAERPEGSISTLTIQRTEQRDSAMYRCASSSSFGVYNEQFFGPGTRLTVL.

The chain couples TRBV5-4 to TRBJ2-1; 10 positions match TRBD2. V was clipped by 4 bases and J by 9 bases; unmatched bases: 10. The CDR3 is 15 amino acids. CDR1 and CDR2 (germline): SGHNT, YYREEE (reference sequence). CDR3 coding DNA: TGTGCCAGCAGCCTTGTTCTAGCGGGGGTTGGTGAGCAGTTCTTC. This sequence encodes CASSLVLAGVGEQFF.

J is TRBJ1-2 and V is TRBV7-2, with D tentatively TRBD1 (6 bases). This CDR3 has 15 amino acids. V lost 2 bases and J lost 7, with 17 bases in between. Germline V gives CDR1 SGHTA, CDR2 FQGNSA. The CDR3 DNA sequence: TGTGCCAGCAGCTTAAGCCCGGTAGTGGGGGCTGGCTACACCTTC. This encodes CASSLSPVVGAGYTF.

A single count supports this clone. V gene TRBV30 combines with J gene TRBJ1-1, with TRBD1 matching over 7 bases. Germline V gene data show CDR1 as GTSNPN and CDR2 as SVGIG (reference sequence). The CDR3 is 13 amino acids. After removal of 6 bases from V and 1 base from J, the junction contained 5 bases not matched to a gene. The CDR3 loop reads CACPDRTNTEAFF. The DNA for the CDR3 is TGTGCCTGCCCGGACAGGACGAACACTGAAGCTTTCTTT. Complete variable domain (other parts from reference TRBV30 and TRBJ1-1): SQTIHQWPATLVQPVGSPLSLECTVEGTSNPNLYWYRQAAGRGLQLLFYSVGIGQISSEVPQNLSASRPQDRQFILSSKKLLLSDSGFYLCACPDRTNTEAFFGQGTRLTVV.

The chain is built from TRBV18 and TRBJ2-7, with D unclear. The CDR3 contains 12 residues. V was clipped by 6 bases and J by 2 bases, with 8 bases between them. Germline loops: CDR1 KGHSH, CDR2 LQKENI. The CDR3: CASSLDTYEQYF. In DNA form, the CDR3 reads TGTGCCAGCTCTCTTGACACCTACGAGCAGTACTTC.

This chain connects TRBV28 to TRBJ1-3; perhaps TRBD1 as D (5 bases). V shed 3 bases and J shed 4 bases, with 10 bases lying between them. In germline, CDR1 is MDHEN, CDR2 SYDVKM. The CDR3 totals 14 residues. The CDR3 here is CASSLGNRGNTIYF. As DNA, the CDR3 is TGTGCCAGCAGTTTGGGGAACAGGGGAAACACCATATATTTT.

This chain links TRBV4-3 with TRBJ1-6; TRBD1 aligns across 9 bases. This CDR3 is built from 15 residues. The trim removed 3 bases at V and 7 bases at J, leaving 4 bases unmatched. The germline CDR1 and CDR2 sequences are LGHNA and YSLEER. This CDR3 reads CASSQTGGRNSPLHF. Here the CDR3 DNA reads TGCGCCAGCAGCCAGACAGGGGGTCGAAATTCACCCCTCCACTTT.

V usage is TRBV4-1 and J usage is TRBJ1-6; D unclear. Trimming stripped 0 bases from V and 9 bases from J, with 15 bases between. The CDR3 covers 16 residues. Germline loops: CDR1 MGHRA, CDR2 YSYEKL. CDR3 coding DNA: TGCGCCAGCAGCCAAGATTTCGCGGGGTTCGGTTCACCCCTCCACTTT. The encoded protein is CASSQDFAGFGSPLHF.

The sample holds a few counts of this clone. The V and J genes are TRBV4-3 and TRBJ1-2; perhaps TRBD1 as D (5 bases). From germline, CDR1 is LGHNA and CDR2 YSLEER. Trimming cost V 4 bases and J 3 bases, with 12 bases left between them. The CDR3 consists of 14 residues. The CDR3 nucleotides read TGCGCCAGCAGCCCGGGACTTAGGGACTATGGCTACACCTTC. This encodes CASSPGLRDYGYTF.

V usage is TRBV7-2 and J usage is TRBJ1-1; TRBD1 matches at 7 bases. The CDR3 has 13 amino acids. In germline, CDR1 is SGHTA, CDR2 FQGNSA. Trimming cost V 3 bases and J 3 bases; bases outside gene matches: 1. CDR3 sequence: CASSFDRDTEAFF. The CDR3 DNA follows: TGTGCCAGCAGCTTCGACAGGGACACTGAAGCTTTCTTT.

The V and J genes are TRBV10-3 and TRBJ2-1; D may be TRBD1 (6 bases). Per germline, CDR1 ENHRY and CDR2 SYGVKD. The germline V and J ends were trimmed by 6 bases and 8 bases, with 17 bases remaining between them. This CDR3 comprises 14 residues. DNA of the CDR3: TGTGCCATCAGGTCGGACAGACAATCGGATGAGCAGTTCTTC. Its translation: CAIRSDRQSDEQFF.

This clone was picked up a small number of times. J is TRBJ1-1 and V is TRBV2; 9 bases are shared with TRBD1. The V segment lost 5 bases and the J segment 7 bases; nucleotides outside the gene matches: 14. Looked up from germline, CDR1 is SNHLY and CDR2 is FYNNEI. CDR3 length: 16 residues. The CDR3 region has the DNA TGTGCCAGCAGTCCCCCCGACAGGGGGAGAGGGGGTGAAGCTTTCTTT. Translating it yields CASSPPDRGRGGEAFF. Complete variable domain (other parts from reference TRBV2 and TRBJ1-1): EPEVTQTPSHQVTQMGQEVILRCVPISNHLYFYWYRQILGQKVEFLVSFYNNEISEKSEIFDDQFSVERPDGSNFTLKIRSTKLEDSAMYFCASSPPDRGRGGEAFFGQGTRLTVV.

The chain uses TRBV9 and TRBJ1-5; the match to TRBD1 covers 7 bases. The CDR3 loop spans 15 amino acids. Germline-derived CDR1 and CDR2 are SGDLS and YYNGEE. V dropped 3 bases and J dropped 0; count of bases not matched to a gene: 3. In nucleotides, the CDR3 is TGTGCCAGCAGCGCGGGACAGAATAGCAATCAGCCCCAGCATTTT. It translates to CASSAGQNSNQPQHF.

The rearrangement uses TRBV6-6 and TRBJ2-3, with D unclear. The V gene lost 4 bases and the J gene lost 2 bases, with 4 bases spanning the gap. In germline, CDR1 is MNHNY, CDR2 SVGAGI (reference sequence). The CDR3 is made up of 12 amino acids. The CDR3 reads CASSFHTDTQYF. CDR3 sequence (DNA): TGTGCCAGCAGTTTCCACACAGATACGCAGTATTTT.

The rearrangement joins TRBV9 to TRBJ2-6; 7 bases agree with TRBD1. Trimming cost V 2 bases and J 4 bases; bases outside gene matches: 6. This CDR3 comprises 16 residues. Germline V lookup: CDR1 SGDLS, CDR2 YYNGEE. CDR3 sequence: CASSVTTGVGANVLTF. CDR3 in DNA: TGTGCCAGCAGCGTCACTACAGGGGTCGGGGCCAACGTCCTGACTTTC. Full variable domain (outside the CDR3, taken from reference TRBV9 and TRBJ2-6): DSGVTQTPKHLITATGQRVTLRCSPRSGDLSVYWYQQSLDQGLQFLIQYYNGEERAKGNILERFSAQQFPDLHSELNLSSLELGDSALYFCASSVTTGVGANVLTFGAGSRLTVL.

The V and J genes are TRBV10-3 and TRBJ1-4; TRBD1 aligns across 10 bases. Per the germline V gene, CDR1 is ENHRY and CDR2 is SYGVKD. V lost 3 bases, J lost 0 bases, and 22 bases stayed unmatched. This CDR3 has 23 amino acids. CDR3 nucleotides: TGTGCCATCAGTGACGACGGCCTTGGGACAGGGGAGAATACCATACCAACTAATGAAAAACTGTTTTTT. Its translation is CAISDDGLGTGENTIPTNEKLFF.

This clone was detected only a few times. The chain links TRBV4-3 to TRBJ2-1, with D tentatively TRBD2 (5 bases). This CDR3 is built from 20 residues. Trimming took 0 bases from V and 4 from J, leaving 25 bases between them. Germline V gives CDR1 LGHNA, CDR2 YSLEER. The CDR3 coding sequence is TGCGCCAGCAGCCAAGATCTTACGGGGTCCGAACCTCATCCGTACAATGAGCAGTTCTTC. Protein product: CASSQDLTGSEPHPYNEQFF.

The J gene is TRBJ2-5, the V gene TRBV5-1; possible D gene TRBD2, 6 bases. The CDR3 covers 12 residues. Germline V CDR1 and CDR2: SGHRS, YFSETQ. The V end lost 4 bases, the J end lost 5 bases, and 9 bases lay between the germline ends. The CDR3 nucleotides read TGCGCCAGCAGCATTGCGGGGGAGACCCAGTACTTC. Its translation is CASSIAGETQYF.

The chain joins TRBV11-2 to TRBJ2-1; D perhaps matches TRBD2 (7 bases). Deletions cut 2 bases from V and 6 bases from J, with 20 bases between. The CDR3 runs to 17 residues. The V gene's germline CDR1 is SGHAT and CDR2 FQNNGV. The CDR3 here is CASSLWGGGGPGNEQFF. DNA of the CDR3: TGTGCCAGCAGCTTATGGGGAGGGGGAGGACCCGGCAATGAGCAGTTCTTC. Based on the CDR3 plus reference TRBV11-2 and TRBJ2-1, the full variable domain is EAGVAQSPRYKIIEKRQSVAFWCNPISGHATLYWYQQILGQGPKLLIQFQNNGVVDDSQLPKDRFSAERLKGVDSTLKIQPAKLEDSAVYLCASSLWGGGGPGNEQFFGPGTRLTVL.

Only one count was recorded for this clone. This chain connects TRBV11-3 to TRBJ2-2, with D hard to call. The CDR3 sequence is 14 residues long. CDR1 and CDR2 from the germline V gene are SGHNT and YENEEA. V was shortened by 3 bases and J by 8 bases, with 13 bases between the two germline ends. CDR3 loop: CASSFQFHSGELFF. The CDR3 DNA follows: TGTGCCAGCAGCTTTCAGTTTCATTCTGGGGAGCTGTTTTTT.

For this clone: The sample contains more than one DNA sequence encoding this CDR3. This chain links TRBV30 with TRBJ2-5; tentatively, D is TRBD1 (6 bases). Germline CDR1 is GTSNPN and CDR2 is SVGIG (reference sequence). This CDR3 comprises 11 residues. V was trimmed by 2 bases and J by 14 bases, leaving 15 bases between them. DNA for the CDR3: TGTGCCTGGAGTCAGGACAGCGTCCAATACTTC. As protein: CAWSQDSVQYF. Supplemented by reference TRBV30 and TRBJ2-5, the full variable domain reads SQTIHQWPATLVQPVGSPLSLECTVEGTSNPNLYWYRQAAGRGLQLLFYSVGIGQISSEVPQNLSASRPQDRQFILSSKKLLLSDSGFYLCAWSQDSVQYFGPGTRLLVL.

This clone was picked up one time. The chain has TRBV29-1 and TRBJ1-1, with TRBD1 identical over 7 bases. The CDR3 has 13 residues. The germline V gene has CDR1 SQVTM and CDR2 ANQGSEA. The V segment lost 6 bases and the J segment 5 bases; nucleotides outside the gene matches: 9. The CDR3: CSVEAGGWTEAFF. CDR3 coding DNA: TGCAGCGTAGAGGCAGGGGGTTGGACTGAAGCTTTCTTT. The variable domain in full, with the rest retrieved from reference TRBV29-1 and TRBJ1-1, is SAVISQKPSRDICQRGTSLTIQCQVDSQVTMMFWYRQQPGQSLTLIATANQGSEATYESGFVIDKFPISRPNLTFSTLTVSNMSPEDSSIYLCSVEAGGWTEAFFGQGTRLTVV.